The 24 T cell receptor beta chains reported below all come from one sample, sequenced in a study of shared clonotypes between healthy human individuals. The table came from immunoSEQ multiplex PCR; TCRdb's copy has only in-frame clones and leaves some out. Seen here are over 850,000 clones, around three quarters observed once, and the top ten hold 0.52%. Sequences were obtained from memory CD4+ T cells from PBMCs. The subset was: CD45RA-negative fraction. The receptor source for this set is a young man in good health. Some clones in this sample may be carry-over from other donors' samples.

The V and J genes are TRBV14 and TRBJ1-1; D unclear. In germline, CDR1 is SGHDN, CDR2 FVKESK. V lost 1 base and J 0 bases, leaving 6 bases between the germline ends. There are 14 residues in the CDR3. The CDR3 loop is CASSQVLLNTEAFF. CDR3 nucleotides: TGTGCCAGCAGCCAAGTTCTACTGAACACTGAAGCTTTCTTT.

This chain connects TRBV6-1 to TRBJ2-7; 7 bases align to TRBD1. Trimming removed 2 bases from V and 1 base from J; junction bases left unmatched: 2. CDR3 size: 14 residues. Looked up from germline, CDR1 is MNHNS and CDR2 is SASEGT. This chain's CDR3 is CASSERGPSYEQYF. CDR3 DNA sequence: TGTGCCAGCAGTGAAAGGGGGCCTTCCTACGAGCAGTACTTC.

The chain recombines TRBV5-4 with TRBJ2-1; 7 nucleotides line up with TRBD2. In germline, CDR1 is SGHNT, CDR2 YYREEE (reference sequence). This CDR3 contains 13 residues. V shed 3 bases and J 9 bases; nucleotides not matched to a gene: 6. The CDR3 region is CASSSKTSREQFF. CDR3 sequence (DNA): TGTGCCAGCAGCTCAAAGACTAGCCGTGAGCAGTTCTTC.

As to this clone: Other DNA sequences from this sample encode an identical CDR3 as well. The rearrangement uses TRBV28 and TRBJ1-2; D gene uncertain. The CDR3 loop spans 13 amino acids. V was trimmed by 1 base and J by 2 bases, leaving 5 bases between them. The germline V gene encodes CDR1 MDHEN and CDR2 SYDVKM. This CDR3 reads CASSLSRNYGYTF. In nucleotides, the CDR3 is TGTGCCAGCAGTTTATCTAGAAACTATGGCTACACCTTC.

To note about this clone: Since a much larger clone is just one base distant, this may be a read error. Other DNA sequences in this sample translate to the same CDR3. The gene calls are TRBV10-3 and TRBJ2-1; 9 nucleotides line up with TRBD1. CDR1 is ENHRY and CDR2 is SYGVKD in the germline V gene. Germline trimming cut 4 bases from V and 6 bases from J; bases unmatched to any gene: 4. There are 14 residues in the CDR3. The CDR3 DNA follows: TGTGCCATCAGTGCACAGGGGGCAATCAATGAGCAGTTCTTC. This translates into CAISAQGAINEQFF.

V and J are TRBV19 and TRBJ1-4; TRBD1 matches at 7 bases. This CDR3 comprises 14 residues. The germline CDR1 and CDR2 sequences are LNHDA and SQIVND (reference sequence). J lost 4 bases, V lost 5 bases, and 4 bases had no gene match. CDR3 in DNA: TGTGCCAGTAGTGTTACAGGGGATAATGAAAAACTGTTTTTT. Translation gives CASSVTGDNEKLFF.

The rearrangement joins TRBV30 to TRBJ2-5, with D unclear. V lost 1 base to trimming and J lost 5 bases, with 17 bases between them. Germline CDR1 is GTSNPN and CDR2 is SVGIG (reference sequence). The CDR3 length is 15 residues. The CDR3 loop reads CAWSAQTLSGETQYF. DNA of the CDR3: TGTGCCTGGAGTGCCCAAACGCTTTCTGGGGAGACCCAGTACTTC.

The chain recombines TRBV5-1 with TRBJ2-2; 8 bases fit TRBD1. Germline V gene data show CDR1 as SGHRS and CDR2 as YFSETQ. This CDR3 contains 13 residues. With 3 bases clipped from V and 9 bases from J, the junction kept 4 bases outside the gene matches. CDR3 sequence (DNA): TGCGCCAGCAGCTCGGGACAGGCGCGGGAGCTGTTTTTT. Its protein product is CASSSGQARELFF.

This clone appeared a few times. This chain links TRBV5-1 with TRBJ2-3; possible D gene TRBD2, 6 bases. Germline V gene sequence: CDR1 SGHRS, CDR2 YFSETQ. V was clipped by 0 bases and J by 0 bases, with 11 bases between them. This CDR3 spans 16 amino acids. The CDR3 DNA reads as TGCGCCAGCAGCTTGGACACGGGAGCTAGCACAGATACGCAGTATTTT. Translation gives CASSLDTGASTDTQYF.

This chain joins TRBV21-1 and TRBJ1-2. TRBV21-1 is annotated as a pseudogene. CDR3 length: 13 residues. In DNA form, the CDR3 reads TGTGCCGCGGTCGACCCTCCCGCATATGGCTACACCTTC. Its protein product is CAAVDPPAYGYTF.

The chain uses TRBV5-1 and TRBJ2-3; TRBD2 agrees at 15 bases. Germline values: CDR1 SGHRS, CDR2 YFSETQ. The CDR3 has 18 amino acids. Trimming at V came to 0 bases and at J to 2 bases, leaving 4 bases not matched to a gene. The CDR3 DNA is TGCGCCAGCAGCTTGGGAGGACTAGCGGGAGGGCTCACAGATACGCAGTATTTT. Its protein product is CASSLGGLAGGLTDTQYF.

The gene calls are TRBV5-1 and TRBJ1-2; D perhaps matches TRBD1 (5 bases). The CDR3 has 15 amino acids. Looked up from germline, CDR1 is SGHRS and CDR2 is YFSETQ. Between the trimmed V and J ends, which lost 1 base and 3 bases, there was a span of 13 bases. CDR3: CASSLTTDAYYGYTF. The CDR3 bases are TGCGCCAGCAGCTTGACGACAGACGCGTACTATGGCTACACCTTC.

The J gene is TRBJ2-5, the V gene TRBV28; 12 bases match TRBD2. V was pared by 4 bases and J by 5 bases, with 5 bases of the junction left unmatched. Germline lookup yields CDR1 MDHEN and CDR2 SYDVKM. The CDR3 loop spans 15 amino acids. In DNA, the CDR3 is TGTGCCAGCAGTTCTAGCGGGAGGGCCGTTGAGACCCAGTACTTC. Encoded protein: CASSSSGRAVETQYF.

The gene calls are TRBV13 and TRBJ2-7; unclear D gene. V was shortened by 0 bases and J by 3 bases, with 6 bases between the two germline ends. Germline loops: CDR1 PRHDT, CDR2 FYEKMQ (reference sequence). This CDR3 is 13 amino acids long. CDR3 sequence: CASSLGFNYEQYF. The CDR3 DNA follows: TGTGCCAGCAGCTTAGGTTTCAACTACGAGCAGTACTTC.

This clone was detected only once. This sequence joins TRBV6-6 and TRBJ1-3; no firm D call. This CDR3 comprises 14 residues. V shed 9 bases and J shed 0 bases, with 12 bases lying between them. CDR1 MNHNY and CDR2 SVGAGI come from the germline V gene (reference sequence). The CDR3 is CASDGRPSGNTIYF. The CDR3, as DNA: TGTGCCAGTGATGGGCGTCCCTCTGGAAACACCATATATTTT.

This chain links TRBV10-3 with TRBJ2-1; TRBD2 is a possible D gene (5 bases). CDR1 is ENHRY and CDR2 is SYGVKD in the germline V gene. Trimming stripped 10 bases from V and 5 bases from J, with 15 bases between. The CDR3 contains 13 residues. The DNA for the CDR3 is TGTGCCACCCGGGCCGGGATAAACAATGAGCAGTTCTTC. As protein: CATRAGINNEQFF.

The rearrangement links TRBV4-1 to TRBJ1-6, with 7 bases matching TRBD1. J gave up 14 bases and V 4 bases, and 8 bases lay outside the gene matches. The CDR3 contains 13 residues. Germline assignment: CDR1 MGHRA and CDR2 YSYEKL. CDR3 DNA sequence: TGCGCCAGCAGCCCACCGGACAGGAGTACCCTCCACTTT. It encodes CASSPPDRSTLHF.

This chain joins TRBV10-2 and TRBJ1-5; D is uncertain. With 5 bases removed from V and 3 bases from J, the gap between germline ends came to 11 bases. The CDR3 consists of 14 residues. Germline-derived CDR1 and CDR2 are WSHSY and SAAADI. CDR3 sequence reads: CASSPSYINQPQHF. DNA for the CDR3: TGCGCCAGCAGTCCTTCGTATATCAATCAGCCCCAGCATTTT.

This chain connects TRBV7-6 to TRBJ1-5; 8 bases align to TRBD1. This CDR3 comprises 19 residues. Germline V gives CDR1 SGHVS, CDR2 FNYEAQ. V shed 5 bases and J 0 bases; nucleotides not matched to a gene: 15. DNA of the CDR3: TGTGCCAGCAGCCTAGGCGGGACAGGTGAAACTTATAGCAATCAGCCCCAGCATTTT. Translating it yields CASSLGGTGETYSNQPQHF. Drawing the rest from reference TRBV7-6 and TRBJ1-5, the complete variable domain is GAGVSQSPRYKVTKRGQDVALRCDPISGHVSLYWYRQALGQGPEFLTYFNYEAQQDKSGLPNDRFSAERPEGSISTLTIQRTEQRDSAMYRCASSLGGTGETYSNQPQHFGDGTRLSIL.

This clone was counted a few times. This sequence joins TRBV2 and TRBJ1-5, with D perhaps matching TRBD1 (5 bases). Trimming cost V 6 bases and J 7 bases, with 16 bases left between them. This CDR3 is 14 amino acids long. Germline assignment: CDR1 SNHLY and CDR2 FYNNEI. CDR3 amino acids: CASSFAGRNQPQHF. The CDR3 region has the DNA TGTGCCAGCAGCTTCGCAGGGAGGAACCAGCCCCAGCATTTT.

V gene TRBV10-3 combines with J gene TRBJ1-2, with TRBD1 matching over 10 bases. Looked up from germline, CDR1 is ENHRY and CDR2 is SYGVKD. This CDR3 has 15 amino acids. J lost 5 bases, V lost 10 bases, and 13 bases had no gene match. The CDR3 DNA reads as TGTGCCAGCAGAGCCGGGACAGGGGCAGGGTATGGCTACACCTTC. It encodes CASRAGTGAGYGYTF.

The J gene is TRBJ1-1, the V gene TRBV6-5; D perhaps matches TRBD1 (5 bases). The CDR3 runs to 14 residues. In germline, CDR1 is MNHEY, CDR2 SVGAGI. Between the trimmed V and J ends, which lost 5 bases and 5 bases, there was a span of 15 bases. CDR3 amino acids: CASSLGPVQTEAFF. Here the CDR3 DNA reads TGTGCCAGCAGTCTGGGGCCTGTACAGACTGAAGCTTTCTTT.

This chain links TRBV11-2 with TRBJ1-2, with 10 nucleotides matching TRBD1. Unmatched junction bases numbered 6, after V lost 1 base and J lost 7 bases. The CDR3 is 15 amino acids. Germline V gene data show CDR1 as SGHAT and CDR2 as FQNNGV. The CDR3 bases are TGTGCCAGCAGCTTAGCCTCGGGACAGGGGCTTGGCTACACCTTC. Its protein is CASSLASGQGLGYTF.

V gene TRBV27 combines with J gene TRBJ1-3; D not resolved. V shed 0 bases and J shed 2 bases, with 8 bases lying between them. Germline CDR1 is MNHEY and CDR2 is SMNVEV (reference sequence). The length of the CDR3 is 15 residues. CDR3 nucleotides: TGTGCCAGCAGTTTATCGATGTCCCCTGGAAACACCATATATTTT. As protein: CASSLSMSPGNTIYF.